The clone carrying this T cell receptor beta chain was seen a few times. Together with a sample-barcoded 5' primer, a J-beta primer mix was included in a second PCR lasting about 7 to 12 cycles. Using its own MiXCR run on the 5' RACE reads, TCRdb lists one record per CDR3 protein. The sample has about 570,000 distinct CDR3 sequences, approximately 26% seen once; the top ten hold roughly 3.5%. The sample is drawn from a study of blood T cells in healthy people across ages. The CDR3 has 15 residues. Germline V gene data show CDR1 as MNHEY and CDR2 as SVGAGI. Trimming took off 4 bases at V and 4 bases at J, with 14 bases between the two ends. The data also belong to a second study, concerning T cells of mothers and their children.

This sequence joins TRBV6-5 and TRBJ1-3; D gene uncertain. The sequenced material came from blood. The source of this sequence is a boy aged 2 to 9 in good health. The CDR3 bases are TGTGCCAGCAGTTTCTCGGACGCGGCCGGAAACACCATATATTTT. As protein: CASSFSDAAGNTIYF.